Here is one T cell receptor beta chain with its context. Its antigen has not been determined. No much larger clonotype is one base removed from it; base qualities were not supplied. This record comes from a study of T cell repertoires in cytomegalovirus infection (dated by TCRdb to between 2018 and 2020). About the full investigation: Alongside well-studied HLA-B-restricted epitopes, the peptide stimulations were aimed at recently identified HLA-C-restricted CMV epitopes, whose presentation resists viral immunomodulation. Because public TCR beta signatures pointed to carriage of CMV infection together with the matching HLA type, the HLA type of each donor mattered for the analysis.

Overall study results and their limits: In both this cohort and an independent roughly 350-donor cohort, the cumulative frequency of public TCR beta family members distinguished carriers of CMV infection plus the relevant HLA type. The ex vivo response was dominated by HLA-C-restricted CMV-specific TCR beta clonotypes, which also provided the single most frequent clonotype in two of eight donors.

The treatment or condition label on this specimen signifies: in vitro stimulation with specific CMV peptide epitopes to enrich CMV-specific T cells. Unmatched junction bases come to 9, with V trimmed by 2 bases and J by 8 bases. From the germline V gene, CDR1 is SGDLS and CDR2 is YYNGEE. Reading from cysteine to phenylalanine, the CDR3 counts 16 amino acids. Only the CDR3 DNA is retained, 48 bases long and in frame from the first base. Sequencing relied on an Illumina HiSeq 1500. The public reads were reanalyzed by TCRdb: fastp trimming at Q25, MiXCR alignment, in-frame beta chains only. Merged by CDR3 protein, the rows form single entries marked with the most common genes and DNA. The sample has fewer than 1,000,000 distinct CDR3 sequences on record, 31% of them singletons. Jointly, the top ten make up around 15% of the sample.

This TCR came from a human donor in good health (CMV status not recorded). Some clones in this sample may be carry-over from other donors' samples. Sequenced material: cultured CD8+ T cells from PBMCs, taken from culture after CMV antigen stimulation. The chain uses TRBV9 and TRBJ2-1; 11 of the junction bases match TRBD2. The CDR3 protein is CASSVYSGGARDEQFF. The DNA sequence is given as TGTGCCAGCAGCGTCTATAGCGGGGGGGCCAGGGATGAGCAGTTCTTC.